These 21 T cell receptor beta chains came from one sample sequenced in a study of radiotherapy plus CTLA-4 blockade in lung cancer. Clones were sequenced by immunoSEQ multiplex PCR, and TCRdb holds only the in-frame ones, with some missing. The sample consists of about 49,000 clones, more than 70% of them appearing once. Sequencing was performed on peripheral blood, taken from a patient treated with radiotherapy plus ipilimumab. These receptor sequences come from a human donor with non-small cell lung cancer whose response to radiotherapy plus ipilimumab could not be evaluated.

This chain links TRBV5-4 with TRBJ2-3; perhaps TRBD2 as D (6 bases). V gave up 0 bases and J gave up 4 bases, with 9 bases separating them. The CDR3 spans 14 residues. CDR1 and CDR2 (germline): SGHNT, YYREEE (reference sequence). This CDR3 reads CASSLAGVADTQYF. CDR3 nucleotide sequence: TGTGCCAGCAGCTTGGCGGGGGTAGCAGATACGCAGTATTTT.

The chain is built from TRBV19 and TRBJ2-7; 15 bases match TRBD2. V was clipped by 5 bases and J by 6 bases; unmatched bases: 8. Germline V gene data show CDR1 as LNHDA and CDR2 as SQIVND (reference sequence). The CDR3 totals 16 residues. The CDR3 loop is CASSPGTSGRNREQYF. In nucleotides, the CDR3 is TGTGCCAGTAGTCCCGGGACTAGCGGGAGGAATCGCGAGCAGTACTTC.

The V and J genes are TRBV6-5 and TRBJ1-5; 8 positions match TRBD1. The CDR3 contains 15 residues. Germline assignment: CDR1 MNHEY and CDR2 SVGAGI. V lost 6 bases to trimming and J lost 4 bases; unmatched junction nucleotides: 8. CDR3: CASRPPGGGNQPQHF. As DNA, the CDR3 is TGTGCCAGCAGACCCCCAGGGGGCGGAAATCAGCCCCAGCATTTT.

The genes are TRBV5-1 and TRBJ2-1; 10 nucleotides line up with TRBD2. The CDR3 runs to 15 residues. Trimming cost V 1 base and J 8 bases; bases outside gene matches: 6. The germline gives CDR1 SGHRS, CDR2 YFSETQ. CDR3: CASSLRASGGHEQFF. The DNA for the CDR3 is TGCGCCAGCAGCTTGAGGGCTAGCGGGGGACATGAGCAGTTCTTC.

In nucleotides, the CDR3 is TGTGCCAGCAGCTACCCACGGGACAGGGTGAACACTGAAGCTTTCTTT. Protein: CASSYPRDRVNTEAFF. V and J are TRBV28 and TRBJ1-1; 9 nucleotides agree with TRBD1. J gave up 0 bases and V 6 bases, and 8 bases lay outside the gene matches. CDR1 and CDR2 (germline): MDHEN, SYDVKM. CDR3 length: 16 residues.

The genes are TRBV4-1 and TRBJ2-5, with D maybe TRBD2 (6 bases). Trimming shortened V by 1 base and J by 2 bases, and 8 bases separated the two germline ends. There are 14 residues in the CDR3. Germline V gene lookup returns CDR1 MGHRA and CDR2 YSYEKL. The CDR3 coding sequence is TGCGCCAGCAGCCAAGTTGGGGGGCAAGAGACCCAGTACTTC. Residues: CASSQVGGQETQYF.

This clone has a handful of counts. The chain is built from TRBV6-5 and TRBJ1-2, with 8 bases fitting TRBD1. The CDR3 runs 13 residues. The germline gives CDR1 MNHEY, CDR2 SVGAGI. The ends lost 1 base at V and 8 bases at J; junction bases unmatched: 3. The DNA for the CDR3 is TGTGCCAGCAGTTACTACAGGGGGGGAGGCTACACCTTC. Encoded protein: CASSYYRGGGYTF.

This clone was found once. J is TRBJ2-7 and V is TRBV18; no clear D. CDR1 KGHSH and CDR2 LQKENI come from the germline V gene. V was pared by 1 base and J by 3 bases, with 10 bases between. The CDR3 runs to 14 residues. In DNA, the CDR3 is TGTGCCAGCTCACCACAATCGACAAGCTACGAGCAGTACTTC. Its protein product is CASSPQSTSYEQYF.

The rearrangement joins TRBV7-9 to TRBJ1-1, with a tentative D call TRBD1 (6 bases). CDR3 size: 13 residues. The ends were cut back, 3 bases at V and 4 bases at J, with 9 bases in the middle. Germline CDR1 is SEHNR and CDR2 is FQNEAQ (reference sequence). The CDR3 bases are TGTGCCAGCAGCTTGGGAGGGGGCACTGAAGCTTTCTTT. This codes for CASSLGGGTEAFF.

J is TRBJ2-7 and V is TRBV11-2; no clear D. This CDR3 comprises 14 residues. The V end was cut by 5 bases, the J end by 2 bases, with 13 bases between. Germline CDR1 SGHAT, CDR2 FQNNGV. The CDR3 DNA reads TGTGCCAGCAGCCCTTCTTACGGTACCTACGAGCAGTACTTC. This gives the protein CASSPSYGTYEQYF.

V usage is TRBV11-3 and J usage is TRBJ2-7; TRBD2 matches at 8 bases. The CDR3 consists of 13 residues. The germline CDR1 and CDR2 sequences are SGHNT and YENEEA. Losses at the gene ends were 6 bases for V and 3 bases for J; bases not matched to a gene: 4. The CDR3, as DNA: TGTGCCAGCAGTCTCCGGGGGGGCTACGAGCAGTACTTC. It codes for CASSLRGGYEQYF. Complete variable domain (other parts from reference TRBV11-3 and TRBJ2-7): EAGVVQSPRYKIIEKKQPVAFWCNPISGHNTLYWYLQNLGQGPELLIRYENEEAVDDSQLPKDRFSAERLKGVDSTLKIQPAELGDSAVYLCASSLRGGYEQYFGPGTRLTVT.

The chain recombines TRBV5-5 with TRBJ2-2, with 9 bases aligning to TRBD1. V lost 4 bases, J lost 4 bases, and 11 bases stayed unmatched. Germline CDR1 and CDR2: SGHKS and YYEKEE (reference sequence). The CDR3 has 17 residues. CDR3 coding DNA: TGTGCCAGCAGCAGCAGACAGGGGGAAGTTCCCACCGGGGAGCTGTTTTTT. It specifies CASSSRQGEVPTGELFF.

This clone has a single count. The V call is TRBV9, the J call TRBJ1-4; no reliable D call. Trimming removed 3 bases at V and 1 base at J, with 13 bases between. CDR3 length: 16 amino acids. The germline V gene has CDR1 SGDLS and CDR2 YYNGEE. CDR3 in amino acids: CASSGNAGGTNEKLFF. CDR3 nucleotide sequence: TGTGCCAGCAGCGGAAACGCGGGCGGAACTAATGAAAAACTGTTTTTT.

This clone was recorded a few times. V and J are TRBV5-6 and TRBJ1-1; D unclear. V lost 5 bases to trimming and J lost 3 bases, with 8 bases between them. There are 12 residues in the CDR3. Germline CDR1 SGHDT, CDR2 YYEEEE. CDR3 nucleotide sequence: TGTGCCAGCAGGTCTGCGTACACTGAAGCTTTCTTT. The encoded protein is CASRSAYTEAFF. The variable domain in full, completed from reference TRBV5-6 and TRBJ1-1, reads DAGVTQSPTHLIKTRGQQVTLRCSPKSGHDTVSWYQQALGQGPQFIFQYYEEEERQRGNFPDRFSGHQFPNYSSELNVNALLLGDSALYLCASRSAYTEAFFGQGTRLTVV.

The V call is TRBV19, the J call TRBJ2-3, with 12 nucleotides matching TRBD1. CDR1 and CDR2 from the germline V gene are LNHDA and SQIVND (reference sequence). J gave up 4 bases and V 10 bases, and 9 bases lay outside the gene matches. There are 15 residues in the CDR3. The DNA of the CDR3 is TGTGCCACCGGAGGGGGGACAGGGGGCGCAGATACGCAGTATTTT. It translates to CATGGGTGGADTQYF.

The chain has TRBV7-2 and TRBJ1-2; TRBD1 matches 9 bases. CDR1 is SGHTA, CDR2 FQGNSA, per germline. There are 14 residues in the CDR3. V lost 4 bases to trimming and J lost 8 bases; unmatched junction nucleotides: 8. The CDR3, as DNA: TGTGCCAGCAGCTCTCAACAGGGGGCGGGCGGCTACACCTTC. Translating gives CASSSQQGAGGYTF.

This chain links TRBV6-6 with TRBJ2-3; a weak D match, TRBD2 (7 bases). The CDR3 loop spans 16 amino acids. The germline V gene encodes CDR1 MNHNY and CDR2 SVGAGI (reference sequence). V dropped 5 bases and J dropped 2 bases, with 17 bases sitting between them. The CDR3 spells CASSPHSGGLTDTQYF. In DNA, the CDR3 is TGTGCCAGCAGTCCCCACTCGGGGGGCCTCACAGATACGCAGTATTTT.

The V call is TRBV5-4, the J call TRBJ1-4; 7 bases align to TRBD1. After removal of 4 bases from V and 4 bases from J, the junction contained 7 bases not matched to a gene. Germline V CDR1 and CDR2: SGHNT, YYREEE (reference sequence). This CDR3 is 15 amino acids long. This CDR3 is CASSTGQSNNEKLFF. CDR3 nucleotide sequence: TGTGCCAGCAGCACGGGACAGTCTAATAATGAAAAACTGTTTTTT.

CDR3 region: CASSQVGGAEDTGELFF. The DNA for the CDR3 is TGCGCCAGCAGCCAAGTCGGGGGGGCGGAGGACACCGGGGAGCTGTTTTTT. J is TRBJ2-2 and V is TRBV4-1; 8 bases match TRBD2. This CDR3 spans 17 amino acids. With V trimmed by 1 base and J by 3 bases, 7 bases remained unmatched. Germline V gene sequence: CDR1 MGHRA, CDR2 YSYEKL.

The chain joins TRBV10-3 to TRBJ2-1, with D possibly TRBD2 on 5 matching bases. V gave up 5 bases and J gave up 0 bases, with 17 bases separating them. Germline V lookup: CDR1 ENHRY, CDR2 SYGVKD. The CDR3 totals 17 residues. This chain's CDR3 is CAISRREPQISYNEQFF. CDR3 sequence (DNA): TGTGCCATCAGTCGAAGGGAGCCCCAAATCTCCTACAATGAGCAGTTCTTC.

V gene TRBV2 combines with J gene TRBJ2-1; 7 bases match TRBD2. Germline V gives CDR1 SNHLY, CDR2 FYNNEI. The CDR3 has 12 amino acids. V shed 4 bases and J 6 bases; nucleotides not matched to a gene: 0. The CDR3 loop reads CASSGGGNEQFF. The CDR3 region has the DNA TGTGCCAGCAGTGGGGGGGGCAATGAGCAGTTCTTC.